Following are 10 T cell receptor beta chains from one sample sequenced in a study of blood T cell repertoires in COVID-19. TCRdb's table, derived via immunoSEQ multiplex PCR, lists solely in-frame clones and lacks some. The top ten hold roughly 5% of the sample, which has tens of thousands of clones, around four fifths seen once. The sequencing input was peripheral blood. These receptors were obtained from a human donor in a cohort sampled during active COVID-19.

Only a few counts were recorded for this clone. The V call is TRBV9, the J call TRBJ1-6; 9 bases line up with TRBD1. The V gene's germline CDR1 is SGDLS and CDR2 YYNGEE. The CDR3 covers 15 residues. The J segment lost 7 bases and the V segment lost 1 base, leaving 3 bases of the junction unmatched. The CDR3 region has the DNA TGTGCCAGCAGCGTAACAGGGGGCATAAATTCACCCCTCCACTTT. Encoded protein: CASSVTGGINSPLHF.

In this sample, this clone turned up once. The genes are TRBV7-8 and TRBJ2-3; 7 bases match TRBD2. Trimming took 5 bases from V and 0 from J; bases not matched to a gene: 23. The CDR3 extends over 21 amino acids. From germline, CDR1 is SGHVS and CDR2 FQNEAQ. The CDR3 DNA sequence: TGTGCCAGCAGCCCCAAGGACTGGGTGGTTAGGTGGGGGGGAAGCACAGATACGCAGTATTTT. Its protein is CASSPKDWVVRWGGSTDTQYF.

V usage is TRBV5-4 and J usage is TRBJ2-7; maybe TRBD2 (5 bases). Germline loops: CDR1 SGHNT, CDR2 YYREEE (reference sequence). The CDR3 is made up of 14 amino acids. V was shortened by 2 bases and J by 4 bases, with 13 bases between the two germline ends. For the CDR3, the DNA is TGTGCCAGCAGCTTCAGTGGCGGGTTTTACGAGCAGTACTTC. It encodes CASSFSGGFYEQYF.

This clone was detected only a few times. The chain links TRBV7-9 to TRBJ2-3; D gene ambiguous. The CDR3 consists of 13 residues. The germline gives CDR1 SEHNR, CDR2 FQNEAQ (reference sequence). The V and J ends lost 3 bases and 5 bases respectively, with 9 bases between them. DNA for the CDR3: TGTGCCAGCAGCTTCGTGTTTGTAGATACGCAGTATTTT. Translation: CASSFVFVDTQYF.

The V and J genes are TRBV5-6 and TRBJ2-1, with 9 bases lining up with TRBD2. This CDR3 contains 17 residues. Trimming cost V 4 bases and J 3 bases; bases outside gene matches: 11. The V gene's germline CDR1 is SGHDT and CDR2 YYEEEE. In nucleotides, the CDR3 is TGTGCCAGCAGCCCCCAGGGAGGAGCGGGGGGCTACAATGAGCAGTTCTTC. Translating gives CASSPQGGAGGYNEQFF.

V is TRBV7-2 and J is TRBJ2-2; 9 bases line up with TRBD2. The germline gives CDR1 SGHTA, CDR2 FQGNSA. Germline trimming cut 4 bases from V and 4 bases from J; bases unmatched to any gene: 7. The CDR3 runs 16 residues. CDR3 loop: CASSSFGGGATGELFF. The CDR3, as DNA: TGTGCCAGCAGCTCATTCGGCGGGGGGGCCACCGGGGAGCTGTTTTTT. Drawing the rest from reference TRBV7-2 and TRBJ2-2, the complete variable domain is GAGVSQSPSNKVTEKGKDVELRCDPISGHTALYWYRQSLGQGLEFLIYFQGNSAPDKSGLPSDRFSAERTGGSVSTLTIQRTQQEDSAVYLCASSSFGGGATGELFFGEGSRLTVL.

This chain uses TRBV19 with TRBJ2-7; 9 bases line up with TRBD1. With V trimmed by 8 bases and J by 6 bases, 8 bases remained unmatched. Germline CDR1 LNHDA, CDR2 SQIVND (reference sequence). The CDR3 contains 13 residues. CDR3 DNA sequence: TGTGCCAGTCGGGGACAGGGAATTGGCGAGCAGTACTTC. Its protein is CASRGQGIGEQYF. Filled out from reference TRBV19 and TRBJ2-7, the complete variable domain reads DGGITQSPKYLFRKEGQNVTLSCEQNLNHDAMYWYRQDPGQGLRLIYYSQIVNDFQKGDIAEGYSVSREKKESFPLTVTSAQKNPTAFYLCASRGQGIGEQYFGPGTRLTVT.

The chain recombines TRBV29-1 with TRBJ1-1; D remains ambiguous. Germline V gene sequence: CDR1 SQVTM, CDR2 ANQGSEA. The V end lost 7 bases, the J end lost 1 base, and 4 bases lay between the germline ends. This CDR3 has 10 residues. The CDR3 sequence is CSDQNTEAFF. CDR3 DNA sequence: TGCAGCGATCAGAACACTGAAGCTTTCTTT.

Only one count was recorded for this clone. The V gene is TRBV30, the J gene TRBJ1-1; D perhaps matches TRBD1 (5 bases). The length of the CDR3 is 11 residues. CDR1 and CDR2 from the germline V gene are GTSNPN and SVGIG (reference sequence). V lost 3 bases and J lost 10, with 12 bases in between. The CDR3: CAWSRGTLAFF. In nucleotides, the CDR3 is TGTGCCTGGAGCCGGGGGACCCTAGCTTTCTTT.

V and J are TRBV6-5 and TRBJ2-3; TRBD2 matches at 8 bases. Germline values: CDR1 MNHEY, CDR2 SVGAGI. The CDR3 extends over 15 amino acids. Germline trimming cut 0 bases from V and 2 bases from J; bases unmatched to any gene: 1. In DNA, the CDR3 is TGTGCCAGCAGTTACTCTAGCGGGACCACAGATACGCAGTATTTT. It codes for CASSYSSGTTDTQYF.